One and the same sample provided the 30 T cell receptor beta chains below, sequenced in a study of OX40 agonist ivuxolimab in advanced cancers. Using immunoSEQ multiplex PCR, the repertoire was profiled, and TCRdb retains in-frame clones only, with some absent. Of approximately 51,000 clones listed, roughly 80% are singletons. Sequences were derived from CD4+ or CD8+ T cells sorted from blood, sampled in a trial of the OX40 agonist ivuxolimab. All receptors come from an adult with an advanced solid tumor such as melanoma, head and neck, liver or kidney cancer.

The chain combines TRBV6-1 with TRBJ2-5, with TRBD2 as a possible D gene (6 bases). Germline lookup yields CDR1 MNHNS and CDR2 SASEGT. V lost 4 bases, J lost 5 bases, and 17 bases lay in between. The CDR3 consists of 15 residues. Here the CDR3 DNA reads TGTGCCAGCAGTGCGCGCGGGACTCTCGGGGAGACCCAGTACTTC. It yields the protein CASSARGTLGETQYF.

The chain's CDR3 is CASSFSGREQFF. Here the CDR3 DNA reads TGTGCCAGCAGCTTTAGCGGGAGGGAGCAGTTCTTC. The chain is built from TRBV9 and TRBJ2-1; 10 bases are a match to TRBD2. The CDR3 is 12 amino acids. Germline V gene data show CDR1 as SGDLS and CDR2 as YYNGEE. V shed 4 bases and J 10 bases; nucleotides not matched to a gene: 2.

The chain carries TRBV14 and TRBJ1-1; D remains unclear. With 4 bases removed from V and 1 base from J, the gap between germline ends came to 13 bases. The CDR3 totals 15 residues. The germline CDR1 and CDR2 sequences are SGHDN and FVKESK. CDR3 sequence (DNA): TGTGCCAGCAGCCCCCAGGTGGTGGCGAACACTGAAGCTTTCTTT. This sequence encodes CASSPQVVANTEAFF. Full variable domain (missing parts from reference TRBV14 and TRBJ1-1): EAGVTQFPSHSVIEKGQTVTLRCDPISGHDNLYWYRRVMGKEIKFLLHFVKESKQDESGMPNNRFLAERTGGTYSTLKVQPAELEDSGVYFCASSPQVVANTEAFFGQGTRLTVV.

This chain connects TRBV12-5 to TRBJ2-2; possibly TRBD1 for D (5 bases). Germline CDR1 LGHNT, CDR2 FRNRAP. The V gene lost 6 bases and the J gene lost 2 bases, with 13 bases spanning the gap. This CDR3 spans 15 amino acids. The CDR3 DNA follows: TGTGCTAGTGGCCCCTATGGGGCAAACACCGGGGAGCTGTTTTTT. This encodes CASGPYGANTGELFF.

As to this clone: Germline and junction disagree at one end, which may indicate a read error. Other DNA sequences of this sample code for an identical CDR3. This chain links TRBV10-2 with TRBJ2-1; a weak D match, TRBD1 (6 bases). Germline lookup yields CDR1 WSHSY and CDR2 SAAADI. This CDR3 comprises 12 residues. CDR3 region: CASRRGEGEQFF. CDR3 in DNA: TGCGCCAGTCGCAGGGGAGAGGGTGAGCAATTCTTC.

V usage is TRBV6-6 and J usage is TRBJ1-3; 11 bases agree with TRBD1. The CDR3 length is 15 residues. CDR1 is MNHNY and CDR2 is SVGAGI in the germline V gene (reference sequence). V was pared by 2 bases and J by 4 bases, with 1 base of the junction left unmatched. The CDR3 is CASSYGQGAGNTIYF. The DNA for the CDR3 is TGTGCCAGCAGTTACGGACAGGGGGCGGGAAACACCATATATTTT.

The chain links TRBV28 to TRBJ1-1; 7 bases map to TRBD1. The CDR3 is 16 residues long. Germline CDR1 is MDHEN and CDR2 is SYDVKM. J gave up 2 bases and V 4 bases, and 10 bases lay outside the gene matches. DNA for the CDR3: TGTGCCAGCAGTTCCTTTCGCCGGACAGGCAACACTGAAGCTTTCTTT. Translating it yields CASSSFRRTGNTEAFF. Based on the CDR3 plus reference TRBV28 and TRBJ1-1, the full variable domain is DVKVTQSSRYLVKRTGEKVFLECVQDMDHENMFWYRQDPGLGLRLIYFSYDVKMKEKGDIPEGYSVSREKKERFSLILESASTNQTSMYLCASSSFRRTGNTEAFFGQGTRLTVV.

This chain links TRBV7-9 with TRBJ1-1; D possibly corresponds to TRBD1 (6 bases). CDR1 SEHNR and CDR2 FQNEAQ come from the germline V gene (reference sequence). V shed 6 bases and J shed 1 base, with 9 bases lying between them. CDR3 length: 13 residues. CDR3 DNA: TGTGCCAGCAGAGCGGGACAGAACACTGAAGCTTTCTTT. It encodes CASRAGQNTEAFF.

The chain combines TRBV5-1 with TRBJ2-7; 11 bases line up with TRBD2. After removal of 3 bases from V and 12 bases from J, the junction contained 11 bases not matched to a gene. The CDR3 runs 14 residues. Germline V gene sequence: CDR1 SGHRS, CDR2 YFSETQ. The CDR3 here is CASSSDGLAGSPYF. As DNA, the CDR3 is TGCGCCAGCAGCTCGGATGGACTAGCGGGTTCTCCGTACTTC.

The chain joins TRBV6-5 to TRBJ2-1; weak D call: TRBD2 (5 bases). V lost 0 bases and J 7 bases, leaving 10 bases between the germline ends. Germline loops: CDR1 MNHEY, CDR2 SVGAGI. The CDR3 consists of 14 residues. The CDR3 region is CASSYSGQRNEQFF. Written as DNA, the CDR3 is TGTGCCAGCAGTTACTCGGGTCAGCGGAATGAGCAGTTCTTC.

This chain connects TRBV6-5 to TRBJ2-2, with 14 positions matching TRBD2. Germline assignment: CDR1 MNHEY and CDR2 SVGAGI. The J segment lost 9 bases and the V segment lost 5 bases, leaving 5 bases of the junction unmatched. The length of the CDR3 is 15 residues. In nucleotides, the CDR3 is TGTGCCAGCAGTAAGGGACTAGCGGGGGACCGGGAGCTGTTTTTT. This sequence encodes CASSKGLAGDRELFF.

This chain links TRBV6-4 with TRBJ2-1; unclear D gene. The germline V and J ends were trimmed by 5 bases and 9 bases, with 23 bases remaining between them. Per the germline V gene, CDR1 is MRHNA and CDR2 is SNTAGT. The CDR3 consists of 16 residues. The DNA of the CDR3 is TGTGCCAGCAGTCTTGGGCCGACTCAGTCAGCTAGTGAGCAGTTCTTC. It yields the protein CASSLGPTQSASEQFF.

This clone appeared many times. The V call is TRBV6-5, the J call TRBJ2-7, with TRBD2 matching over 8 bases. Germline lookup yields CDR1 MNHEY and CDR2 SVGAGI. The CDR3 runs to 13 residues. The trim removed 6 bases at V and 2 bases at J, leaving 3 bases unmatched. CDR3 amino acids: CASSRLAPYEQYF. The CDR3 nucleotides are TGTGCCAGCAGCCGACTAGCGCCCTACGAGCAGTACTTC.

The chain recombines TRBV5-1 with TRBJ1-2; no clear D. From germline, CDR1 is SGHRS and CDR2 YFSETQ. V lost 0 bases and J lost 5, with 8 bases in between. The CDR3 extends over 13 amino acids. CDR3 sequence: CASSLDSGYGYTF. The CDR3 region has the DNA TGCGCCAGCAGCTTGGATTCCGGGTATGGCTACACCTTC.

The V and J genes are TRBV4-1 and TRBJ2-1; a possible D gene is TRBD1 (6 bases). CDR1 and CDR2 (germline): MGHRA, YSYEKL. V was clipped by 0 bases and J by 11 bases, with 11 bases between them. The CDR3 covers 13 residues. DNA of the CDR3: TGCGCCAGCAGCCAAGATGGGCAGGGGAAGCAGTTCTTC. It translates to CASSQDGQGKQFF.

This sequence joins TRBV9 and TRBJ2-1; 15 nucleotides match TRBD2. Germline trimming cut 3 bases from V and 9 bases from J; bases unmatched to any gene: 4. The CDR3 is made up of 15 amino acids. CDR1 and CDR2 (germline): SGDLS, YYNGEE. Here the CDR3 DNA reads TGTGCCAGCAGCGGGGGACTAGCGGGAGGTACTGAGCAGTTCTTC. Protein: CASSGGLAGGTEQFF.

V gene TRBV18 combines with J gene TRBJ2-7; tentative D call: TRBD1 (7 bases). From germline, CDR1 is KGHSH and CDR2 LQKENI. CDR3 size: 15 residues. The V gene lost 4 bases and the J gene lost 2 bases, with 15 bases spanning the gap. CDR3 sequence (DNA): TGTGCCAGCTCACGGAGGGACAGCCCGGCCTACGAGCAGTACTTC. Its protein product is CASSRRDSPAYEQYF. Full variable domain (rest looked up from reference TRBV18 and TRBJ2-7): NAGVMQNPRHLVRRRGQEARLRCSPMKGHSHVYWYRQLPEEGLKFMVYLQKENIIDESGMPKERFSAEFPKEGPSILRIQQVVRGDSAAYFCASSRRDSPAYEQYFGPGTRLTVT.

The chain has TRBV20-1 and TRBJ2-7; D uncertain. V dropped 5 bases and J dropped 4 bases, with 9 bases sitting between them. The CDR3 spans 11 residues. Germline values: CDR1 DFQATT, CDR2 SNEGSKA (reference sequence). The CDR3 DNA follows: TGCAGTGCTGGGAAAGGGTACGAGCAGTACTTC. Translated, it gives CSAGKGYEQYF.

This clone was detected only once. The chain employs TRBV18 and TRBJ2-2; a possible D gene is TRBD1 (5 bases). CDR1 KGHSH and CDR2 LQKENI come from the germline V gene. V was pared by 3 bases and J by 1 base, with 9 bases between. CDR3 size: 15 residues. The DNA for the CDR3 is TGTGCCAGCTCACCGCTTAGGGGGAACACCGGGGAGCTGTTTTTT. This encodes CASSPLRGNTGELFF.

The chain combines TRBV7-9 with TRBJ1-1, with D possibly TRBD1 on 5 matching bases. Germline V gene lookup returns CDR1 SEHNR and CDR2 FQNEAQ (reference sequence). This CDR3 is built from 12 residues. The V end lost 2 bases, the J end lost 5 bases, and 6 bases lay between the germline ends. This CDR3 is CASSLKGTEAFF. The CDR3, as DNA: TGTGCCAGCAGCTTAAAGGGGACTGAAGCTTTCTTT.

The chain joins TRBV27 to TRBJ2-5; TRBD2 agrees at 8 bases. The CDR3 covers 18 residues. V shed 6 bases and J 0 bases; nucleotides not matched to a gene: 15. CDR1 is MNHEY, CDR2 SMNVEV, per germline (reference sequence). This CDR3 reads CASRPGLEADSYQETQYF. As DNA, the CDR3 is TGTGCCAGCAGACCGGGACTAGAAGCAGACTCTTACCAAGAGACCCAGTACTTC.

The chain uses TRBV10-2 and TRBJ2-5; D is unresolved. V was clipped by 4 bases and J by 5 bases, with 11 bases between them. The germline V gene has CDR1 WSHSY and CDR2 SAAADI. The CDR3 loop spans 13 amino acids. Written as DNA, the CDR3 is TGCGCCAGCAGTGCGGTGTCGACGGAGACCCAGTACTTC. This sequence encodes CASSAVSTETQYF.

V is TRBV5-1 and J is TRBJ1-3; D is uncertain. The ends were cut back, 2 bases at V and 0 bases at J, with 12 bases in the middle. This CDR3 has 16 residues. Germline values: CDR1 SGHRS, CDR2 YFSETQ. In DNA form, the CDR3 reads TGCGCCAGCAGCTTTGAGTCAGGCTACTCTGGAAACACCATATATTTT. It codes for CASSFESGYSGNTIYF.

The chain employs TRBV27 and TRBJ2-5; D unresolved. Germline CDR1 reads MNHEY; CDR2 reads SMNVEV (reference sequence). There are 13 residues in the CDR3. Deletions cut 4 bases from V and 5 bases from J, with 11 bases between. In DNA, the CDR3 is TGTGCCAGCAGTTCTCGGATTGGGGAGACCCAGTACTTC. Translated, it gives CASSSRIGETQYF.

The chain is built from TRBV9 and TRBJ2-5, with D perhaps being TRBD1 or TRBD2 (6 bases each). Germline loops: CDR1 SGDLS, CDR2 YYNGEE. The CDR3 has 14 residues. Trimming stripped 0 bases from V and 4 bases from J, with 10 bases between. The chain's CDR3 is CASSVVGGGETQYF. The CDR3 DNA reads TGTGCCAGCAGCGTAGTTGGAGGGGGAGAGACCCAGTACTTC.

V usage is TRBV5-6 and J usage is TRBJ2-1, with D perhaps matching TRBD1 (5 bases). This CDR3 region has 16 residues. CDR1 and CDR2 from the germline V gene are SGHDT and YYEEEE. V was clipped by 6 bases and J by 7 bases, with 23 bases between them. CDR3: CASNSPRQGSKNEQFF. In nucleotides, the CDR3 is TGTGCCAGCAACTCGCCCCGGCAGGGCAGCAAGAATGAGCAGTTCTTC.

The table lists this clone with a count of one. The CDR3 protein is CASSLLGRSPHEQFF. CDR3 bases: TGTGCCAGCAGCTTACTGGGGCGGTCGCCCCATGAGCAGTTCTTC. This rearrangement joins TRBV7-3 to TRBJ2-1, with TRBD1 as a possible D gene (5 bases). The V gene's germline CDR1 is SGHTA and CDR2 FQGTGA. Trimming pared 2 bases from V and 8 bases from J, leaving 16 bases between. CDR3 length equals 15 residues.

The CDR3 here is CASSLGGYQPQHF. The CDR3 nucleotides read TGTGCCAGCAGCCTAGGAGGGTACCAGCCCCAGCATTTT. V is TRBV7-9 and J is TRBJ1-5; D uncertain. CDR3 length equals 13 residues. V was trimmed by 5 bases and J by 7 bases, leaving 12 bases between them. The germline gives CDR1 SEHNR, CDR2 FQNEAQ (reference sequence). The full variable domain, rest sourced from reference TRBV7-9 and TRBJ1-5, is DTGVSQNPRHKITKRGQNVTFRCDPISEHNRLYWYRQTLGQGPEFLTYFQNEAQLEKSRLLSDRFSAERPKGSFSTLEIQRTEQGDSAMYLCASSLGGYQPQHFGDGTRLSIL.

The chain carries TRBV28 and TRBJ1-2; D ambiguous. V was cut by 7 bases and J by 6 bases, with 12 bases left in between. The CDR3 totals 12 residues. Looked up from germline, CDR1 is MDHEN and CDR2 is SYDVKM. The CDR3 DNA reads TGTGCCAGCACCGGAGGGAGCCATGGCTACACCTTC. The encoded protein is CASTGGSHGYTF.

CDR3 in DNA: TGTGCCAGCAGCTTGCTAGCGGGAGTGAACGAGCAGTACTTC. Translating gives CASSLLAGVNEQYF. The chain joins TRBV7-2 to TRBJ2-5, with 10 nucleotides matching TRBD2. Judging by the DNA end, TRBJ2-7 fits better; the J call may be wrong. Germline V gives CDR1 SGHTA, CDR2 FQGNSA. CDR3 length equals 14 residues.